This T cell receptor beta chain was observed in a study of graft-versus-host responses after intestinal transplantation. Study-level background: Anti-thymocyte globulin served as induction for all recipients, who then took tacrolimus and steroids for about three years. Study-level results: Recipient marrow held GvH clones, some first seen in ileum or blood. Within the allografts of patients who had graft-donor T cell macrochimerism, graft-versus-host to host-versus-graft clonal ratios were high.

Concerning this clone itself: The antigen remains undetermined.

Clones were read by immunoSEQ multiplex PCR, and TCRdb kept only the in-frame ones, dropping some. The sample contains about 60,000 clones, about nine tenths of which appear only once. Graft tissue was processed to release intraepithelial and lamina propria lymphocytes. This receptor was taken from a human patient who received an intestinal transplant, so some T cells may come from the graft donor. The sequencing here drew on ileum tissue, taken 357 days after transplant.

The CDR3 sequence is CASSPTGDGYGYTF. CDR3 nucleotide sequence: TGTGCCAGCAGCCCCACTGGGGACGGCTATGGCTACACCTTC. This chain joins TRBV7-3 and TRBJ1-2, with D perhaps TRBD1 (5 bases). CDR1 is SGHTA, CDR2 FQGTGA, per germline. V shed 5 bases and J shed 4 bases, with 14 bases lying between them. There are 14 residues in the CDR3.